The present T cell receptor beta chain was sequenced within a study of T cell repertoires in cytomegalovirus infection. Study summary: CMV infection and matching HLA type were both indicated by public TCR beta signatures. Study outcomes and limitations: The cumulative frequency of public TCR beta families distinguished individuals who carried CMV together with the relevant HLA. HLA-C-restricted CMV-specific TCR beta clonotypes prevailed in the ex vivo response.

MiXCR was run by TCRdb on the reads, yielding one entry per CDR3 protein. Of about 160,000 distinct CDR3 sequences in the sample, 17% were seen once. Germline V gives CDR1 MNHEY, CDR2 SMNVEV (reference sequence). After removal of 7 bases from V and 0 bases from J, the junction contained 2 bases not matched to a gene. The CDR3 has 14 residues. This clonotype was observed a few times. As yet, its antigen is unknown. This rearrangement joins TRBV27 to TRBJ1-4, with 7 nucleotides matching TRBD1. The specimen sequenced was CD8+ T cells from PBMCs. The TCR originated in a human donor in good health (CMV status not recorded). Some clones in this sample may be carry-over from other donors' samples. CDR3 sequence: CASKTGATNEKLFF. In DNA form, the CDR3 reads TGTGCCAGCAAAACAGGGGCAACTAATGAAAAACTGTTTTTT.